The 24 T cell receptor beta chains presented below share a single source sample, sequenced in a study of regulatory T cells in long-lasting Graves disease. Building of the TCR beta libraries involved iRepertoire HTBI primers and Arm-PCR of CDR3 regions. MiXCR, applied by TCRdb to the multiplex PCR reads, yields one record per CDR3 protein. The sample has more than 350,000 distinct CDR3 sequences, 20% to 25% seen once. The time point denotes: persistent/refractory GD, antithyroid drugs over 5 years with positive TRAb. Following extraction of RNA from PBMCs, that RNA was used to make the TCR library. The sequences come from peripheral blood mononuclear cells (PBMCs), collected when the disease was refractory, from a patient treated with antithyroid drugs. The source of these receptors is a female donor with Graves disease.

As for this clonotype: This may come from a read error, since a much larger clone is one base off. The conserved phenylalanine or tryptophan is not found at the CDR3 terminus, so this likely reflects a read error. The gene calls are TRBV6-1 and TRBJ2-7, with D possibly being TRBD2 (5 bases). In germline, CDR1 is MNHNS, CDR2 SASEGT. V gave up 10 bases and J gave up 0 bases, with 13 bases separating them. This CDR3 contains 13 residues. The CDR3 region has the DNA TGTGCCATTATAGCGCCCGTCTCCTACGAGCAGTACCTC. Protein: CAIIAPVSYEQYL.

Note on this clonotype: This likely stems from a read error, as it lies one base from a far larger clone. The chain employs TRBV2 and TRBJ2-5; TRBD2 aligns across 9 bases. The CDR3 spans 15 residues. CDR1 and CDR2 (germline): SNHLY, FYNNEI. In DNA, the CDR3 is TGTGCCAGCAGTGAGACTAGCGGAGACCAAGAGACCCAGCACTTC. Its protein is CASSETSGDQETQHF.

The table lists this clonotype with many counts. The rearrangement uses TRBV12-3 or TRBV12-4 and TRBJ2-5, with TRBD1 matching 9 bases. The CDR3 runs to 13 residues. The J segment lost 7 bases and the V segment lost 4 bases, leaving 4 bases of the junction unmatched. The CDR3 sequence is CASSSETGGTQYF. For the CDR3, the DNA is TGTGCCAGCAGTTCCGAGACAGGGGGGACCCAGTACTTC.

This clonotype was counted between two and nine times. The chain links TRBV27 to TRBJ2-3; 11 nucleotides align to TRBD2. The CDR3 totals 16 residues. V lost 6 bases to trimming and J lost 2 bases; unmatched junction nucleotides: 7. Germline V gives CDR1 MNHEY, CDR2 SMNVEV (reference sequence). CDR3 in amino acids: CASSLETSGNTDTQYF. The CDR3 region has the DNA TGTGCCAGCAGCCTCGAGACTAGCGGGAACACAGATACGCAGTATTTT.

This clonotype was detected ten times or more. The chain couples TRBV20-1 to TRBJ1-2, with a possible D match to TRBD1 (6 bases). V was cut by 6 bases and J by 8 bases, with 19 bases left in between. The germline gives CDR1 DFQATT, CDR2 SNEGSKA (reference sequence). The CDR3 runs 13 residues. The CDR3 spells CSANSEGGQGYTF. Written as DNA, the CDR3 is TGCAGTGCGAACTCTGAGGGGGGCCAAGGCTACACCTTC.

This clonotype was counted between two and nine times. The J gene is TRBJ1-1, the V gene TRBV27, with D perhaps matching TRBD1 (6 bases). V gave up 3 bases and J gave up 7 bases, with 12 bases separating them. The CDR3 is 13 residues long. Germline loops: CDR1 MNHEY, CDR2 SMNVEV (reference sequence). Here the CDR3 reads CASSFGGLGEAFF. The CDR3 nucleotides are TGTGCCAGCAGTTTTGGGGGGCTCGGTGAAGCTTTCTTT.

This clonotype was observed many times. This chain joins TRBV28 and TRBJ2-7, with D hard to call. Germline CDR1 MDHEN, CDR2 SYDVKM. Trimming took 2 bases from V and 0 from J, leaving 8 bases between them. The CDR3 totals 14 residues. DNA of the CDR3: TGTGCCAGCAGTTTAACTCTAGTCTCCTACGAGCAGTACTTC. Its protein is CASSLTLVSYEQYF.

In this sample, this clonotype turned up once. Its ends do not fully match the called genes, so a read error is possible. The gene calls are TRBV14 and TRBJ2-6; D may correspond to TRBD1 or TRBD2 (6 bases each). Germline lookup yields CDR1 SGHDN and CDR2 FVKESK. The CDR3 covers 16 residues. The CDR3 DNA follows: TGTGCCAGCAGCCAATTGGGGGGCTCTGGGGCCAACGTCCTGGCTTTC. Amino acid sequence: CASSQLGGSGANVLAF.

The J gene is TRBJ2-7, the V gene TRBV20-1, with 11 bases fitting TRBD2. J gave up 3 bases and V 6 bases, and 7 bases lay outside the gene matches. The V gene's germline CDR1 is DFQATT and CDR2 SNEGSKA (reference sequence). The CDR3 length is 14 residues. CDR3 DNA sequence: TGCAGTGCGATGACCGGGACTAGCGGCTACGAGCAGTACTTC. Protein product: CSAMTGTSGYEQYF.

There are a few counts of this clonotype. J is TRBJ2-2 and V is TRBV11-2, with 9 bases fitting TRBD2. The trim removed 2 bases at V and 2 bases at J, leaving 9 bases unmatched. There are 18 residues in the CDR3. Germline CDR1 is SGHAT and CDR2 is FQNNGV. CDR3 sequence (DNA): TGTGCCAGCAGCTTATGGGGAGCGGGAGGCACAAACACCGGGGAGCTGTTTTTT. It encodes CASSLWGAGGTNTGELFF.

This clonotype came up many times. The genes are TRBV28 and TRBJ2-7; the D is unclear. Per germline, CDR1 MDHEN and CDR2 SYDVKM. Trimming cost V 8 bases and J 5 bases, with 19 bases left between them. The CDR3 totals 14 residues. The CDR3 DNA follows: TGTGCCAGCGCACTGGCGGCAGGCTGGCACGAGCAGTACTTC. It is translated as CASALAAGWHEQYF.

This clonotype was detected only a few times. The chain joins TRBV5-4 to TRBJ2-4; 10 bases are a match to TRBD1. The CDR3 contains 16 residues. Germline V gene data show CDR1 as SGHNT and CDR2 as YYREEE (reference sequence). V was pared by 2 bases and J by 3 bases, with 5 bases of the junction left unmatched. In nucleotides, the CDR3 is TGTGCCAGCAGCTTTATGACAGGGGGCATCAAAAACATTCAGTACTTC. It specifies CASSFMTGGIKNIQYF.

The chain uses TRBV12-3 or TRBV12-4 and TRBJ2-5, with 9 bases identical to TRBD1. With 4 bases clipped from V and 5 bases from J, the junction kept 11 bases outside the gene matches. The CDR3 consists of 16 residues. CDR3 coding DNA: TGTGCCAGCAGTTCCGGGGGGACAGGGTGGATGGAGACCCAGTACTTC. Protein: CASSSGGTGWMETQYF.

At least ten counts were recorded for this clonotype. CDR3 in amino acids: CASSLEGQGNSPLHF. CDR3 in DNA: TGTGCCAGCAGTTTAGAGGGACAGGGGAATTCACCCCTCCACTTT. The rearrangement joins TRBV28 to TRBJ1-6; TRBD1 matches at 10 bases. Trimming cost V 2 bases and J 7 bases; bases outside gene matches: 2. The CDR3 is 15 residues long. Germline lookup yields CDR1 MDHEN and CDR2 SYDVKM.

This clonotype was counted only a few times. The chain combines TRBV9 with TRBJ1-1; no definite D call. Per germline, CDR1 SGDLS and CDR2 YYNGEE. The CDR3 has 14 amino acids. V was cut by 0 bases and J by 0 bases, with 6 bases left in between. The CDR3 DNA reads TGTGCCAGCAGCGTAGCTACGATGAACACTGAAGCTTTCTTT. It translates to CASSVATMNTEAFF.

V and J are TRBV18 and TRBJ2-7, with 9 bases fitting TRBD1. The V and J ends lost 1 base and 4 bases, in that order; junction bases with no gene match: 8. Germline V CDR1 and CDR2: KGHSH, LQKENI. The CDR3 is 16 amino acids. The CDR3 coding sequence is TGTGCCAGCTCACCACGAGCCACAGGGGGCGGGTACGAGCAGTACTTC. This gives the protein CASSPRATGGGYEQYF.

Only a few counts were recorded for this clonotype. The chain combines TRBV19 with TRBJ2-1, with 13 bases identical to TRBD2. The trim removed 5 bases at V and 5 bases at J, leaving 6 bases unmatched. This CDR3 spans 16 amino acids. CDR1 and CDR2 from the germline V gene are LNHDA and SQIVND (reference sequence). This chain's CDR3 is CASSPQTSGRDNEQFF. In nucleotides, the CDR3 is TGTGCCAGTAGTCCCCAAACTAGCGGGAGGGACAATGAGCAGTTCTTC. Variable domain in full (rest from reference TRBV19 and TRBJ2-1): DGGITQSPKYLFRKEGQNVTLSCEQNLNHDAMYWYRQDPGQGLRLIYYSQIVNDFQKGDIAEGYSVSREKKESFPLTVTSAQKNPTAFYLCASSPQTSGRDNEQFFGPGTRLTVL.

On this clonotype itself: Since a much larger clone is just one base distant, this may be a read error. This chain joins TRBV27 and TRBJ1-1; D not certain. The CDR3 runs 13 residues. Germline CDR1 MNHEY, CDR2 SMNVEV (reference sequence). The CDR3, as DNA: TGTGCCAGCAGTCCATTAGTAAACACTGGAGCTTTCTTT. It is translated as CASSPLVNTGAFF.

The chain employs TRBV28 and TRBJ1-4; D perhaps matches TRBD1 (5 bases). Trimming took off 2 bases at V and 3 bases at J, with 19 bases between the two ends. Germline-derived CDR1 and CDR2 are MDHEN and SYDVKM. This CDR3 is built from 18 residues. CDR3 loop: CASSLRGASLGPNEKLFF. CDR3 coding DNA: TGTGCCAGCAGTTTAAGGGGAGCGAGCCTGGGCCCTAATGAAAAACTGTTTTTT. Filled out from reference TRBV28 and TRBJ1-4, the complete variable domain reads DVKVTQSSRYLVKRTGEKVFLECVQDMDHENMFWYRQDPGLGLRLIYFSYDVKMKEKGDIPEGYSVSREKKERFSLILESASTNQTSMYLCASSLRGASLGPNEKLFFGSGTQLSVL.

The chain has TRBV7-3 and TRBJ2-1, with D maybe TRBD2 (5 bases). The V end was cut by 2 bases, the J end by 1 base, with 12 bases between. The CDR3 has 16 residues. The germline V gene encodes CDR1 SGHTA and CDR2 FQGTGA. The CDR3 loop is CASSLEGSVSYNEQFF. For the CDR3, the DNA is TGTGCCAGCAGCTTAGAAGGGAGTGTTTCCTACAATGAGCAGTTCTTC.

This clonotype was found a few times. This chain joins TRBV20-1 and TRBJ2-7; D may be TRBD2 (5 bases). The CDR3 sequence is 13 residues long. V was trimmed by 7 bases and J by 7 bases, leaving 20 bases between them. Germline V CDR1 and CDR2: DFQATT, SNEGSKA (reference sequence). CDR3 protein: CSVQSGTSGEQYF. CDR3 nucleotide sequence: TGCAGTGTTCAAAGCGGAACTTCGGGGGAGCAGTACTTC.

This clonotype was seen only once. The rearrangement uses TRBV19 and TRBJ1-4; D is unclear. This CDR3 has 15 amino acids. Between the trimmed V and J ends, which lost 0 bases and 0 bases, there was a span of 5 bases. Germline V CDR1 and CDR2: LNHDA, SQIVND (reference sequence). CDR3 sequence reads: CASSIEGATNEKLFF. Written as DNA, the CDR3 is TGTGCCAGTAGTATAGAGGGCGCAACTAATGAAAAACTGTTTTTT.

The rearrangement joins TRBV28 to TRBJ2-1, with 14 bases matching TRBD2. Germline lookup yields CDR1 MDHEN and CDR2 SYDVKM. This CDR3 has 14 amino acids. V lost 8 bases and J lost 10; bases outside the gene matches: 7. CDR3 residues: CASAGTSGRSEQFF. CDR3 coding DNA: TGTGCCAGCGCCGGGACTAGCGGGAGATCCGAGCAGTTCTTC.

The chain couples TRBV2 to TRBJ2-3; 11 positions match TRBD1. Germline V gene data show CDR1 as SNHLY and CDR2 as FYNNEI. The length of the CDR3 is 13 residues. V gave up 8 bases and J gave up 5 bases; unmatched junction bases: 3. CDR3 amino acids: CASWDRGKDTQYF. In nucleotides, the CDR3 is TGTGCCAGCTGGGACAGGGGGAAAGATACGCAGTATTTT.